The 5 T cell receptor beta chains below come from one sample, sequenced in a study of shared T cell receptors in the human thymus (TCRdb year 2021). Libraries were constructed by the immunoSEQ multiplex PCR assay. TCRdb obtained this table from immuneACCESS and retained in-frame rearrangements with V and J assigned. These tables miss some clones; where compared with another copy, unresolved V genes account for less than half of the shortfall, and the remainder is unexplained. The sample table shows hundreds of thousands of clones, and roughly 85% are seen once. Together, the top ten hold 0.0095% to 0.013% of the sample. The same specimen was also included in a second study, on human thymus T cells.

The sequenced material came from thymocytes. All receptors derive from a girl younger than two with a congenital heart defect. Donor details come from another sample of the same person, matched by shared clones.

The V call is TRBV2, the J call TRBJ1-2, with 8 bases lining up with TRBD1. V trimming: 1 base; J trimming: 3 bases; junction bases outside the gene matches: 4. The V gene's germline CDR1 is SNHLY and CDR2 FYNNEI. The CDR3 extends over 15 amino acids. The CDR3 region has the DNA TGTGCCAGCAGTGAAGTGACAGGGGTAGACTATGGCTACACCTTC. Its translation is CASSEVTGVDYGYTF.

This chain joins TRBV6-5 and TRBJ2-1; D may be TRBD1 (6 bases). Germline V gene sequence: CDR1 MNHEY, CDR2 SVGAGI. This CDR3 contains 15 residues. V lost 5 bases to trimming and J lost 7 bases, with 18 bases between them. The CDR3 here is CASSRGWGVRNEQFF. The CDR3 coding sequence is TGTGCCAGCAGTAGGGGGTGGGGAGTGAGAAATGAGCAGTTCTTC.

V is TRBV14 and J is TRBJ1-6; 9 nucleotides line up with TRBD1. The V and J ends lost 4 bases and 5 bases, in that order; junction bases with no gene match: 0. This CDR3 comprises 14 residues. CDR1 SGHDN and CDR2 FVKESK come from the germline V gene. The CDR3 sequence is CASSRDRDNSPLHF. The CDR3, as DNA: TGTGCCAGCAGCCGGGACAGGGATAATTCACCCCTCCACTTT.

This clone has more than one count but fewer than ten. The chain is built from TRBV18 and TRBJ2-3, with D tentatively TRBD1 (7 bases). The CDR3 spans 16 residues. Germline CDR1 and CDR2: KGHSH and LQKENI. V was clipped by 3 bases and J by 5 bases, with 18 bases between them. For the CDR3, the DNA is TGTGCCAGCTCACCTTCCCCCGGAGGGGGCGAAGATACGCAGTATTTT. Its translation: CASSPSPGGGEDTQYF. Full variable domain (outside the CDR3, taken from reference TRBV18 and TRBJ2-3): NAGVMQNPRHLVRRRGQEARLRCSPMKGHSHVYWYRQLPEEGLKFMVYLQKENIIDESGMPKERFSAEFPKEGPSILRIQQVVRGDSAAYFCASSPSPGGGEDTQYFGPGTRLTVL.

The rearrangement links TRBV5-1 to TRBJ1-4, with D possibly matching TRBD1 (5 bases). Germline-derived CDR1 and CDR2 are SGHRS and YFSETQ. V gave up 1 base and J gave up 0 bases, with 22 bases separating them. This CDR3 contains 20 residues. CDR3 protein: CASSLWTGTGPGATNEKLFF. CDR3 bases: TGCGCCAGCAGCTTGTGGACTGGGACGGGCCCGGGGGCAACTAATGAAAAACTGTTTTTT.